Each of the 32 T cell receptor beta chains below was sequenced from the same sample in a study of glioma-infiltrating T cells. The iRepertoire nested amplicon-rescue multiplex PCR amplified TCR alpha and beta CDR3s from RNA. TCRdb recomputed calls from the multiplex PCR reads with MiXCR, one row per CDR3 protein. Among about 140,000 distinct CDR3 sequences, about two fifths were seen once, and the ten largest hold around a fifth. Sequencing input: glioma tissue, nonneoplastic brain tissue, or PBMCs (not recorded which). The origin of the receptors is a human donor with low-grade glioma or glioblastoma, undergoing nonglioma brain surgery, or in good health (not recorded which).

This clonotype appeared a single time. This chain joins TRBV27 and TRBJ1-1; D unclear. Germline lookup yields CDR1 MNHEY and CDR2 SMNVEV (reference sequence). The CDR3 runs to 15 residues. The V and J ends lost 3 bases and 6 bases respectively, with 17 bases between them. The CDR3 nucleotides are TGTGCCAGCAGTTTGGATCCAGGTTTAGTATCTGAAGCTTTCTTT. The encoded protein is CASSLDPGLVSEAFF.

This clonotype was seen only a few times. The J gene is TRBJ1-5, the V gene TRBV20-1; D is possibly TRBD1 (5 bases). CDR3 length: 15 residues. Germline CDR1 reads DFQATT; CDR2 reads SNEGSKA (reference sequence). Between the trimmed V and J ends, which lost 0 bases and 1 base, there was a span of 10 bases. CDR3 amino acids: CSAREGGASNQPQHF. CDR3 DNA sequence: TGCAGTGCTAGAGAGGGAGGGGCCAGCAATCAGCCCCAGCATTTT.

This clonotype occurred many times. The chain carries TRBV7-6 and TRBJ2-3; TRBD2 aligns across 7 bases. Trimming at V came to 3 bases and at J to 0 bases, leaving 6 bases not matched to a gene. The CDR3 is 16 amino acids. Germline lookup yields CDR1 SGHVS and CDR2 FNYEAQ. CDR3 amino acids: CASSFGTSASTDTQYF. Written as DNA, the CDR3 is TGTGCCAGCAGCTTTGGAACTAGCGCTAGCACAGATACGCAGTATTTT. Based on the CDR3 plus reference TRBV7-6 and TRBJ2-3, the full variable domain is GAGVSQSPRYKVTKRGQDVALRCDPISGHVSLYWYRQALGQGPEFLTYFNYEAQQDKSGLPNDRFSAERPEGSISTLTIQRTEQRDSAMYRCASSFGTSASTDTQYFGPGTRLTVL.

This clonotype came up a few times. The chain carries TRBV7-2 and TRBJ2-7; D is unclear. Germline loops: CDR1 SGHTA, CDR2 FQGNSA. This CDR3 has 13 amino acids. V gave up 5 bases and J gave up 6 bases, with 14 bases separating them. CDR3 residues: CASSPGPVREQYF. Written as DNA, the CDR3 is TGTGCCAGCAGCCCCGGCCCCGTTCGCGAGCAGTACTTC.

This clonotype was found once. This rearrangement joins TRBV4-1 to TRBJ2-1; 10 nucleotides align to TRBD2. The germline V gene encodes CDR1 MGHRA and CDR2 YSYEKL. This CDR3 contains 14 residues. V gave up 4 bases and J gave up 7 bases; unmatched junction bases: 4. The chain's CDR3 is CASSLGLAPNEQFF. The DNA of the CDR3 is TGCGCCAGCAGCCTGGGACTAGCGCCAAATGAGCAGTTCTTC.

This clonotype has only a few counts. The chain employs TRBV6-1 and TRBJ1-6; no firm D call. This CDR3 is built from 14 residues. Trimming removed 5 bases at V and 14 bases at J, with 19 bases between. The germline V gene encodes CDR1 MNHNS and CDR2 SASEGT. The DNA of the CDR3 is TGTGCCAGCAGTAGAGTAGGACGGATGTACGCCCTCCACTTT. It codes for CASSRVGRMYALHF.

Only a few counts were recorded for this clonotype. V gene TRBV20-1 combines with J gene TRBJ2-7, with D hard to call. The CDR3 covers 10 residues. The germline V and J ends were trimmed by 3 bases and 11 bases, with 11 bases remaining between them. The V gene's germline CDR1 is DFQATT and CDR2 SNEGSKA (reference sequence). The CDR3: CSASLPPEYF. The CDR3 DNA reads as TGCAGTGCTAGTTTGCCGCCCGAGTACTTC.

This chain links TRBV3-1 with TRBJ1-5, with D maybe TRBD1 (5 bases). V lost 2 bases and J lost 2, with 10 bases in between. The CDR3 is 15 residues long. Germline V gene lookup returns CDR1 LGHDT and CDR2 YNNKEL (reference sequence). In DNA form, the CDR3 reads TGTGCCAGCAGCCAATATCTAGGGGGCAATCAGCCCCAGCATTTT. This gives the protein CASSQYLGGNQPQHF.

CDR3 in DNA: TGTGCCAGCAGCTTCCTCCCCGACAGTGAAGCTTTCTTT. It yields the protein CASSFLPDSEAFF. The rearrangement uses TRBV14 and TRBJ1-1; D may be TRBD1 (5 bases). Germline V lookup: CDR1 SGHDN, CDR2 FVKESK. Trimming pared 5 bases from V and 7 bases from J, leaving 14 bases between. The CDR3 length is 13 residues.

The J gene is TRBJ1-5, the V gene TRBV6-6, with D perhaps matching TRBD1 (5 bases). This CDR3 spans 15 amino acids. V lost 2 bases and J 3 bases, leaving 11 bases between the germline ends. Germline CDR1 is MNHNY and CDR2 is SVGAGI (reference sequence). This CDR3 is CASSYGRGLNQPQHF. The CDR3 nucleotides are TGTGCCAGCAGTTACGGTCGGGGACTCAATCAGCCCCAGCATTTT.

V is TRBV20-1 and J is TRBJ2-3; weak D call: TRBD2 (5 bases). CDR3 length equals 14 residues. Germline CDR1 DFQATT, CDR2 SNEGSKA (reference sequence). V lost 5 bases, J lost 4 bases, and 16 bases lay in between. This chain's CDR3 is CSAVLGPPADTQYF. The CDR3, as DNA: TGCAGTGCTGTACTAGGACCCCCCGCAGATACGCAGTATTTT.

The chain combines TRBV5-5 with TRBJ2-1, with 10 bases aligning to TRBD2. J gave up 12 bases and V 5 bases, and 8 bases lay outside the gene matches. CDR1 is SGHKS, CDR2 YYEKEE, per germline (reference sequence). The CDR3 is made up of 13 amino acids. The CDR3 loop is CASSSSGRLRQFF. The DNA for the CDR3 is TGTGCCAGCAGTTCTAGCGGGAGACTTAGGCAGTTCTTC.

The rearrangement uses TRBV6-1 and TRBJ2-1; D call uncertain. The V gene's germline CDR1 is MNHNS and CDR2 SASEGT. The CDR3 totals 15 residues. The ends were cut back, 6 bases at V and 0 bases at J, with 12 bases in the middle. The CDR3 here is CASRWTVSSYNEQFF. The CDR3 DNA sequence: TGTGCCAGCAGATGGACCGTTAGCTCCTACAATGAGCAGTTCTTC.

The chain recombines TRBV15 with TRBJ2-5; D unclear. Germline assignment: CDR1 LNHNV and CDR2 YYDKDF (reference sequence). This CDR3 is 14 amino acids long. V shed 0 bases and J shed 1 base, with 6 bases lying between them. The CDR3 is CATSREVSQETQYF. CDR3 sequence (DNA): TGTGCCACCAGCAGAGAAGTTAGCCAAGAGACCCAGTACTTC. Full variable domain (missing parts from reference TRBV15 and TRBJ2-5): DAMVIQNPRYQVTQFGKPVTLSCSQTLNHNVMYWYQQKSSQAPKLLFHYYDKDFNNEADTPDNFQSRRPNTSFCFLDIRSPGLGDTAMYLCATSREVSQETQYFGPGTRLLVL.

J is TRBJ2-3 and V is TRBV6-1; no reliable D call. In germline, CDR1 is MNHNS, CDR2 SASEGT. CDR3 size: 12 residues. V was pared by 8 bases and J by 3 bases, with 9 bases between. This CDR3 reads CASDSGTDTQYF. DNA of the CDR3: TGTGCCAGCGACTCAGGTACAGATACGCAGTATTTT.

V is TRBV6-2 or TRBV6-3 and J is TRBJ2-7; tentatively, D is TRBD2 (7 bases). The CDR3 covers 13 residues. V was cut by 9 bases and J by 3 bases, with 15 bases left in between. Germline values: CDR1 MNHEY, CDR2 SVGEGT. CDR3 sequence: CASRGGAHYEQYF. The CDR3 DNA follows: TGTGCCAGTCGAGGGGGGGCTCACTACGAGCAGTACTTC.

Concerning this clonotype: One junction end does not reproduce the germline sequence, and a read error may be involved. The V call is TRBV20-1, the J call TRBJ1-4; 8 bases map to TRBD1. The CDR3 runs 14 residues. Germline V gene lookup returns CDR1 DFQATT and CDR2 SNEGSKA (reference sequence). CDR3 in DNA: TGCAGTGCTTGGGACAGGCGGATCCCGGAGAAACTGTCTTTT. The encoded protein is CSAWDRRIPEKLSF.

The chain recombines TRBV20-1 with TRBJ1-5, with D maybe TRBD1 (5 bases). The CDR3 covers 12 residues. The germline V and J ends were trimmed by 7 bases and 1 base, with 8 bases remaining between them. The V gene's germline CDR1 is DFQATT and CDR2 SNEGSKA (reference sequence). CDR3 sequence (DNA): TGCAGTGTCCGGGGGAGCAATCAGCCCCAGCATTTT. Its translation: CSVRGSNQPQHF.

This clonotype has just a few counts. The chain couples TRBV6-1 to TRBJ1-2; D is perhaps TRBD1 (5 bases). Germline values: CDR1 MNHNS, CDR2 SASEGT. Trimming left V 7 bases short and J 5 bases short, with 17 bases between. This CDR3 is 14 amino acids long. CDR3 DNA: TGTGCCAGCACTCACTATAGGGACGGTTATGGCTACACCTTC. Translated, it gives CASTHYRDGYGYTF.

V and J are TRBV10-3 and TRBJ2-2; D is unresolved. The CDR3 length is 15 residues. Trimming cost V 8 bases and J 1 base, with 14 bases left between them. The germline CDR1 and CDR2 sequences are ENHRY and SYGVKD. This CDR3 is CAILNSAGNTGELFF. DNA for the CDR3: TGTGCCATCCTTAATTCGGCAGGGAACACCGGGGAGCTGTTTTTT.

J is TRBJ2-4 and V is TRBV2, with D maybe TRBD1 (5 bases). From germline, CDR1 is SNHLY and CDR2 FYNNEI. This CDR3 is 14 amino acids long. Trimming took off 5 bases at V and 6 bases at J, with 14 bases between the two ends. The CDR3 coding sequence is TGTGCCAGCAGTCCAGGGTCTTACCGAAACATTCAGTACTTC. Its translation: CASSPGSYRNIQYF. The variable domain in full, completed from reference TRBV2 and TRBJ2-4, reads EPEVTQTPSHQVTQMGQEVILRCVPISNHLYFYWYRQILGQKVEFLVSFYNNEISEKSEIFDDQFSVERPDGSNFTLKIRSTKLEDSAMYFCASSPGSYRNIQYFGAGTRLSVL.

This clonotype has just a few counts. The V gene is TRBV7-7, the J gene TRBJ2-1, with 9 bases fitting TRBD2. CDR1 is SSHAT and CDR2 is FNYEAQ in the germline V gene (reference sequence). V was pared by 1 base and J by 5 bases, with 12 bases of the junction left unmatched. This CDR3 is built from 18 residues. CDR3 sequence reads: CASSLGSGAGGLHNEQFF. The CDR3 DNA follows: TGTGCCAGCAGCTTAGGGTCCGGTGCGGGGGGGCTGCACAATGAGCAGTTCTTC.

This clonotype occurred once. The chain has TRBV19 and TRBJ2-1; weak D call: TRBD1 (6 bases). The CDR3 runs 12 residues. Per the germline V gene, CDR1 is LNHDA and CDR2 is SQIVND (reference sequence). V lost 4 bases and J 11 bases, leaving 12 bases between the germline ends. In nucleotides, the CDR3 is TGTGCCAGTAGTACAACTGGGGGCAAGCAGTTCTTC. This gives the protein CASSTTGGKQFF.

The chain uses TRBV4-3 and TRBJ2-1; 12 bases match TRBD2. CDR3 length: 17 amino acids. The trim removed 4 bases at V and 7 bases at J, leaving 11 bases unmatched. CDR1 is LGHNA and CDR2 is YSLEER in the germline V gene. CDR3 loop: CASSLRLAGVSGNEQFF. CDR3 DNA sequence: TGCGCCAGCAGCCTTAGACTAGCGGGAGTTTCGGGGAATGAGCAGTTCTTC.

As to this clonotype: A much larger clone is a single base away; this may be a read error. The chain couples TRBV6-2 or TRBV6-3 to TRBJ2-1; 10 nucleotides agree with TRBD2. The CDR3 has 15 amino acids. V lost 5 bases and J lost 4; bases outside the gene matches: 5. Germline CDR1 and CDR2: MNHEY and SVGEGT. As DNA, the CDR3 is TGTGCCAGCAGTGGCGCACTAGCGGGGTACAATGAGCAGTTCTTC. Translation gives CASSGALAGYNEQFF.

With respect to this clonotype: This may be a read error: a much more frequent sequence differs by one nucleotide. The chain has TRBV27 and TRBJ1-6; D perhaps matches TRBD1 (6 bases). The V gene's germline CDR1 is MNHEY and CDR2 SMNVEV (reference sequence). V lost 5 bases and J lost 14, with 19 bases in between. The CDR3 runs 14 residues. The CDR3 region is CASSPYRDRTTLHF. In DNA form, the CDR3 reads TGTGCCAGCAGTCCATACAGGGATCGGACAACCCTCCACTTT.

The genes are TRBV6-5 and TRBJ2-2; D not certain. Deletions cut 0 bases from V and 0 bases from J, with 8 bases between. The CDR3 runs 16 residues. Looked up from germline, CDR1 is MNHEY and CDR2 is SVGAGI. CDR3 region: CASSYSDDANTGELFF. The CDR3 DNA follows: TGTGCCAGCAGTTACTCGGACGACGCGAACACCGGGGAGCTGTTTTTT.

The V call is TRBV4-3, the J call TRBJ2-1; D is ambiguous. Trimming left V 0 bases short and J 6 bases short, with 9 bases between. Germline lookup yields CDR1 LGHNA and CDR2 YSLEER. This CDR3 is 14 amino acids long. The CDR3 nucleotides are TGCGCCAGCAGCCAAGATATACACGCCAATGAGCAGTTCTTC. Its translation is CASSQDIHANEQFF.

The CDR3 is CATSTSGRPTEAFF. The CDR3 bases are TGTGCCACCTCGACGTCAGGGCGCCCCACTGAAGCTTTCTTT. This rearrangement joins TRBV2 to TRBJ1-1, with D possibly being TRBD1 (5 bases). The germline V and J ends were trimmed by 10 bases and 4 bases, with 19 bases remaining between them. Looked up from germline, CDR1 is SNHLY and CDR2 is FYNNEI. There are 14 residues in the CDR3.

This clonotype was detected a few times. V and J are TRBV4-1 and TRBJ2-7; the match to TRBD2 covers 9 bases. The V gene end was trimmed by 4 bases and the J gene end by 3 bases; junction bases not matched to a gene: 4. CDR3 size: 14 residues. From germline, CDR1 is MGHRA and CDR2 YSYEKL. CDR3 residues: CASSPSGRYYEQYF. The CDR3 DNA follows: TGCGCCAGCAGCCCGAGCGGGAGGTACTACGAGCAGTACTTC.

Note on this clonotype: One junction end does not reproduce the germline sequence, and a read error may be involved. V and J are TRBV29-1 and TRBJ1-1, with D unclear. CDR3 size: 13 residues. Per the germline V gene, CDR1 is SQVTM and CDR2 is ANQGSEA. CDR3 nucleotide sequence: TGCAGCGTGGAAGGAGGGTTGAACACTGAAGCTTTCTTT. This codes for CSVEGGLNTEAFF.

This clonotype was found a few times. The chain has TRBV6-2 or TRBV6-3 and TRBJ2-1; 9 nucleotides line up with TRBD2. V lost 5 bases to trimming and J lost 3 bases; unmatched junction nucleotides: 11. Germline loops: CDR1 MNHEY, CDR2 SVGEGT. There are 17 residues in the CDR3. In DNA, the CDR3 is TGTGCCAGCAGTAAGGGCCTCGGGACTAGCCTCTACAATGAGCAGTTCTTC. This sequence encodes CASSKGLGTSLYNEQFF.